These 4 T cell receptor beta chains were all obtained from the same sample, sequenced in a study of T-cell memory formation after mild COVID-19. Using its own MiXCR run on the 5' RACE reads, TCRdb lists one record per CDR3 protein. The repertoire holds 350,000 to 400,000 distinct CDR3 sequences, 20% to 25% seen once, with under 15% in the top ten. The sample comprised PBMCs or a T cell subset sorted from them (not recorded which). These receptors all come from an adult woman who had mild COVID-19 (a few samples of this study predate the infection). Cell type and time point are not known.

The chain is built from TRBV10-3 and TRBJ2-7, with D maybe TRBD1 (5 bases). Germline CDR1 ENHRY, CDR2 SYGVKD. The CDR3 consists of 15 residues. Trimming shortened V by 4 bases and J by 2 bases, and 15 bases separated the two germline ends. CDR3 sequence (DNA): TGTGCCATCAGTGGCCGACCAGGGCGTCCCTACGAGCAGTACTTC. This translates into CAISGRPGRPYEQYF.

The gene calls are TRBV15 and TRBJ2-3, with 11 bases matching TRBD1. Germline CDR1 LNHNV, CDR2 YYDKDF (reference sequence). The length of the CDR3 is 20 residues. The ends lost 3 bases at V and 2 bases at J; junction bases unmatched: 16. CDR3: CATSSLLGQGAKGPTDTQYF. The CDR3 nucleotides are TGTGCCACCAGCAGTCTCCTAGGACAGGGGGCAAAAGGGCCCACAGATACGCAGTATTTT.

This clonotype was seen a few times. This chain links TRBV24-1 with TRBJ2-1, with 10 bases fitting TRBD2. With 5 bases clipped from V and 7 bases from J, the junction kept 7 bases outside the gene matches. The germline V gene has CDR1 KGHDR and CDR2 SFDVKD. The CDR3 contains 15 residues. CDR3 sequence: CATSGGLAGANEQFF. CDR3 coding DNA: TGTGCCACCAGTGGAGGGCTAGCGGGAGCGAATGAGCAGTTCTTC.

The chain is built from TRBV25-1 and TRBJ2-1; the D is unclear. The germline V and J ends were trimmed by 3 bases and 5 bases, with 5 bases remaining between them. This CDR3 has 12 amino acids. The germline gives CDR1 MGHDK, CDR2 SYGVNS. The CDR3 protein is CASSESDNEQFF. The CDR3 coding sequence is TGTGCCAGCAGTGAGTCAGACAATGAGCAGTTCTTC.